This passage covers 4 T cell receptor beta chains from one sample sequenced in a study of T cell repertoires in MIS-A myocarditis. Sequencing was performed with immunoSEQ multiplex PCR; in TCRdb, only in-frame clones are kept and a portion is missing. This repertoire shows 15,000 or so clones, around 69% found once; its top ten account for around 60%. Sequenced: left ventricle heart tissue obtained at autopsy. These receptors all come from a man younger than 30 with fulminant myocarditis from multisystem inflammatory syndrome in adults (MIS-A) after COVID-19.

This clone was observed a single time. The chain carries TRBV24-1 and TRBJ1-5; no clear D. Germline CDR1 KGHDR, CDR2 SFDVKD. The CDR3 has 15 residues. With 1 base removed from V and 4 bases from J, the gap between germline ends came to 10 bases. The CDR3 DNA sequence: TGTGCCACCAGTGATTTTGGACCGCAAAATCAGCCCCAGCATTTT. Protein product: CATSDFGPQNQPQHF.

The V and J genes are TRBV19 and TRBJ1-1; 7 bases agree with TRBD1. CDR1 is LNHDA, CDR2 SQIVND, per germline (reference sequence). This CDR3 has 14 residues. Unmatched junction bases numbered 2, after V lost 0 bases and J lost 4 bases. DNA for the CDR3: TGTGCCAGTAGTATAGATCCAGGGGGCACTGAAGCTTTCTTT. Its translation is CASSIDPGGTEAFF.

The V and J genes are TRBV9 and TRBJ1-1; perhaps TRBD1 as D (6 bases). The length of the CDR3 is 14 residues. Trimming took off 0 bases at V and 6 bases at J, with 12 bases between the two ends. CDR1 is SGDLS, CDR2 YYNGEE, per germline. The CDR3 protein is CASSVEGQRAEAFF. CDR3 bases: TGTGCCAGCAGCGTAGAGGGACAAAGGGCTGAAGCTTTCTTT.

The chain has TRBV14 and TRBJ2-1, with a weak D call TRBD1 (5 bases). This CDR3 has 13 amino acids. V lost 0 bases and J 15 bases, leaving 15 bases between the germline ends. Germline-derived CDR1 and CDR2 are SGHDN and FVKESK. CDR3 in DNA: TGTGCCAGCAGCCAAGATTGGCAGGGATTGATGTTCTTC. This encodes CASSQDWQGLMFF.